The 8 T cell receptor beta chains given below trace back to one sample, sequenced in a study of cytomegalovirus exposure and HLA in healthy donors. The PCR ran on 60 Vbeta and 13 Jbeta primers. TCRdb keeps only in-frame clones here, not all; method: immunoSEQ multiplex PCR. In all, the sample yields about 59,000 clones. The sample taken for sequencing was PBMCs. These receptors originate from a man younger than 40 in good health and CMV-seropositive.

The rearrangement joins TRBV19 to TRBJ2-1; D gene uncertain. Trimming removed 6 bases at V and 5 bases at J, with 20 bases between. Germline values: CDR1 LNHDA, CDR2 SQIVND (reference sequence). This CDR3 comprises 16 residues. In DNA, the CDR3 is TGTGCCAGTAGCAGTTTCGTCGAGACACCGGACAATGAGCAGTTCTTC. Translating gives CASSSFVETPDNEQFF.

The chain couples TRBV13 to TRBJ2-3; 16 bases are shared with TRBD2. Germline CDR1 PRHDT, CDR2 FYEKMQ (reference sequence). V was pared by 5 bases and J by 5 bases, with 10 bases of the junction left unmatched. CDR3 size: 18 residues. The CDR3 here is CASSPGTSGGASQDTQYF. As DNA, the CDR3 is TGTGCCAGCAGCCCGGGGACTAGCGGGGGGGCTTCCCAAGATACGCAGTATTTT.

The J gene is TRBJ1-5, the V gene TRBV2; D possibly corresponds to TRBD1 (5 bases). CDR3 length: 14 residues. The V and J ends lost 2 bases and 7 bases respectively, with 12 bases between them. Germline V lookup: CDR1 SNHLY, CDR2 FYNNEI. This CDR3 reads CASSESGGYQPQHF. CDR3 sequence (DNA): TGTGCCAGCAGTGAATCGGGGGGGTACCAGCCCCAGCATTTT.

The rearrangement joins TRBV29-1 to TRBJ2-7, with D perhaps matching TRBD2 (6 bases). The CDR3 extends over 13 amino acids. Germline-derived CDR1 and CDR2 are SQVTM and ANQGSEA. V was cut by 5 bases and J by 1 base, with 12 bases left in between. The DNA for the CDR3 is TGCAGCGTTCGGAGGGGCCTTTCCTACGAGCAGTACTTC. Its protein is CSVRRGLSYEQYF.

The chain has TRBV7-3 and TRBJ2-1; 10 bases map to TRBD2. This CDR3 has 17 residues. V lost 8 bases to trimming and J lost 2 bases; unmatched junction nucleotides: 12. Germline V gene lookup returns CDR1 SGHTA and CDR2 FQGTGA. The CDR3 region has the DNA TGTGCCAGCGGTTCCCTAATAGGGACTAGCGCCTACAATGAGCAGTTCTTC. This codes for CASGSLIGTSAYNEQFF.

The chain's CDR3 is CASSLAPGLAAINEQFF. The CDR3 nucleotides read TGCGCCAGCAGCTTGGCCCCGGGACTAGCGGCTATTAATGAGCAGTTCTTC. This chain links TRBV5-1 with TRBJ2-1; 11 nucleotides line up with TRBD2. V was pared by 0 bases and J by 7 bases, with 9 bases of the junction left unmatched. Per germline, CDR1 SGHRS and CDR2 YFSETQ. The CDR3 sequence is 17 residues long. The full variable domain, rest sourced from reference TRBV5-1 and TRBJ2-1, is KAGVTQTPRYLIKTRGQQVTLSCSPISGHRSVSWYQQTPGQGLQFLFEYFSETQRNKGNFPGRFSGRQFSNSRSEMNVSTLELGDSALYLCASSLAPGLAAINEQFFGPGTRLTVL.

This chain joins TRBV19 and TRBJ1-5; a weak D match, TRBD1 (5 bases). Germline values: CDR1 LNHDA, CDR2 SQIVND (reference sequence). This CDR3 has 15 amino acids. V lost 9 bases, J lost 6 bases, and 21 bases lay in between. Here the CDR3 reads CASGQRSDKGQPQHF. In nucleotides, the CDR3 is TGTGCCAGCGGGCAGAGGTCGGACAAGGGTCAGCCCCAGCATTTT.

The CDR3 bases are TGTGCCTGGAGTCGGAGGACAGGGGGCTTTAACACCGGGGAGCTGTTTTTT. Protein sequence: CAWSRRTGGFNTGELFF. V gene TRBV30 combines with J gene TRBJ2-2; 11 nucleotides align to TRBD1. The CDR3 has 17 amino acids. CDR1 and CDR2 (germline): GTSNPN, SVGIG (reference sequence). Germline trimming cut 2 bases from V and 2 bases from J; bases unmatched to any gene: 7.